One and the same sample provided the 3 T cell receptor beta chains below, sequenced in a study of blood T cell repertoires in COVID-19. Assay: immunoSEQ multiplex PCR; the TCRdb copy retains only in-frame clones and omits some. Of a few hundred thousand clones in the sample, 89% were seen once. Material for sequencing was PBMCs or T cells enriched from blood (not recorded which). All receptors derive from a woman aged 25 to 39 who had recovered from COVID-19.

The chain combines TRBV30 with TRBJ2-5, with D possibly being TRBD2 (5 bases). With 4 bases removed from V and 0 bases from J, the gap between germline ends came to 12 bases. CDR3 length equals 14 residues. Germline V lookup: CDR1 GTSNPN, CDR2 SVGIG (reference sequence). The CDR3 sequence is CAWIRRSYQETQYF. In DNA, the CDR3 is TGTGCCTGGATACGGAGGAGTTACCAAGAGACCCAGTACTTC. The whole variable domain, filled in from reference TRBV30 and TRBJ2-5, reads SQTIHQWPATLVQPVGSPLSLECTVEGTSNPNLYWYRQAAGRGLQLLFYSVGIGQISSEVPQNLSASRPQDRQFILSSKKLLLSDSGFYLCAWIRRSYQETQYFGPGTRLLVL.

In regard to this clone: The junction departs from the called germline gene at one end, perhaps through a read error. This chain links TRBV13 with TRBJ2-1; 10 bases line up with TRBD1. The CDR3 spans 15 residues. Germline values: CDR1 PRHDT, CDR2 FYEKMQ (reference sequence). The CDR3 nucleotides read TGTGCCAGCAGATTAGGGACAGGGGTGTTCAATGAGCAGTTCTTC. Translating gives CASRLGTGVFNEQFF.

The chain links TRBV15 to TRBJ1-1; D gene uncertain. With 2 bases removed from V and 1 base from J, the gap between germline ends came to 11 bases. The CDR3 contains 15 residues. CDR1 LNHNV and CDR2 YYDKDF come from the germline V gene (reference sequence). The chain's CDR3 is CATSRPTWPNTEAFF. CDR3 DNA sequence: TGTGCCACCAGCAGACCGACATGGCCGAACACTGAAGCTTTCTTT. Supplemented by reference TRBV15 and TRBJ1-1, the full variable domain reads DAMVIQNPRYQVTQFGKPVTLSCSQTLNHNVMYWYQQKSSQAPKLLFHYYDKDFNNEADTPDNFQSRRPNTSFCFLDIRSPGLGDTAMYLCATSRPTWPNTEAFFGQGTRLTVV.